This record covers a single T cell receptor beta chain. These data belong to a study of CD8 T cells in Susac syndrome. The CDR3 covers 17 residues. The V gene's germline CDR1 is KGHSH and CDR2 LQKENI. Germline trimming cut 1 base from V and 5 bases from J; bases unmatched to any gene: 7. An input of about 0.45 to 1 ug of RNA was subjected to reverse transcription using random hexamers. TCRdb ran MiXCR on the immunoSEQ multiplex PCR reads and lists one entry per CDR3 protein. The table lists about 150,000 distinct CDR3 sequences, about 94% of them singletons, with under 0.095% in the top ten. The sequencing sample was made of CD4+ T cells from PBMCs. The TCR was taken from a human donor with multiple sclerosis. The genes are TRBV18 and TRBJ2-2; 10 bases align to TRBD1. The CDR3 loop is CASSPRAGTGVTGELFF. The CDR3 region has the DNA TGTGCCAGCTCACCACGGGCCGGGACAGGGGTGACCGGGGAGCTGTTTTTT.